The sequence of this TCR beta chain was determined in a study of OX40 agonist ivuxolimab in advanced cancers. The overall study: Subjects had a mean age of roughly 60 years, with a range of roughly 20 to 79; more than 75% were male. Study outcomes and limitations: At doses 0.1 to 3.0 mg/kg, CD4+ and CD8+ clones expanded.

About this clone itself: What it binds is not known.

This table comes from immunoSEQ multiplex PCR, and its TCRdb copy is limited to in-frame clones, with some not included. The table has 69,000 or so clones, under 90% seen once. The CDR3 consists of 15 residues. V shed 5 bases and J 5 bases; nucleotides not matched to a gene: 7. The germline CDR1 and CDR2 sequences are KGHSY and FQNENV. Sequenced material: CD4+ or CD8+ T cells sorted from blood, taken in a trial of the OX40 agonist ivuxolimab. The receptor comes from an adult with an advanced solid tumor such as melanoma, head and neck, liver or kidney cancer. The chain uses TRBV16 and TRBJ2-7; 12 nucleotides match TRBD1. CDR3 DNA: TGTGCCAGCAGCGTCGCGGGGACAGGGGGCGACGAGCAGTACTTC. This sequence encodes CASSVAGTGGDEQYF.